This T cell receptor beta chain comes out of a study of blood T cell repertoires in COVID-19. Across the study: The United States, Italy and Spain provided the acute and convalescent COVID-19 samples. From T cells, B-cell-depleted T cells, or PBMCs came the material, which was cDNA or gDNA.

Germline loops: CDR1 MNHEY, CDR2 SMNVEV (reference sequence). Trimming left V 5 bases short and J 0 bases short, with 5 bases between. The CDR3 is 14 amino acids. In the authors' workflow: Amplification from reference gene primers served as the basis for estimated nucleated cell counts. Clones were sequenced by immunoSEQ multiplex PCR, and TCRdb holds only the in-frame ones, with some missing. D and trimming come from the DNA, and the V and J calls and clone size come from that table. The data contain roughly 300,000 clones, 81% of them seen just once; the ten biggest clones take up around 2.9%. Sequencing was done on a sample of peripheral blood. The rearrangement links TRBV27 to TRBJ2-6, with D uncertain. The receptor was isolated from a woman aged 55-70 years with active or convalescent COVID-19. In DNA, the CDR3 is TGTGCCAGCAGTACAAACTCTGGGGCCAACGTCCTGACTTTC. Residues: CASSTNSGANVLTF.